The T cell receptor beta chain described here comes from a study of CD8 T cells in Susac syndrome. CD8+ and CD4+ T cells from blood underwent TCR beta sequencing. Random hexamers served to reverse transcribe roughly 0.45 to 1 ug RNA. Amplification of the TCR beta CDR3 was carried out by immunoSEQ multiplex PCR, which spanned a total of 54 Vbeta and 13 Jbeta segments. TCRdb analysed the immunoSEQ multiplex PCR reads with MiXCR anew, one entry per CDR3 protein. The sample holds approximately 200,000 distinct CDR3 sequences, around 93% seen once. Sequencing was done on a sample of CD4+ T cells from PBMCs. The TCR originated in a human donor with multiple sclerosis.

The CDR3 spells CASGQVSYNEQFF. CDR3 in DNA: TGTGCCAGTGGACAGGTATCCTACAATGAGCAGTTCTTC. The genes are TRBV19 and TRBJ2-1; TRBD1 matches 7 bases. Germline CDR1 is LNHDA and CDR2 is SQIVND (reference sequence). V dropped 8 bases and J dropped 1; count of bases not matched to a gene: 2. The CDR3 is 13 amino acids.